This TCR beta chain was identified during a study of response to subunit inactivated influenza vaccine. Study-wide points: Only a handful of new T cells, the authors suggested, are recruited with each seasonal influenza vaccination.

Each CDR3 protein is one row after TCRdb ran MiXCR on the RT-PCR reads. The table includes 450,000 to 700,000 distinct CDR3 sequences, approximately 14% detected once. Concerning this clonotype: What it binds is unknown.

This clonotype was sampled from a middle-aged man who received an inactivated influenza vaccine. Specimen: PBMCs from blood, collected roughly 12 days after vaccination.

CDR3 sequence: CASSPNGGYRGQTGELFF. CDR3 bases: TGTGCCAGTAGTCCAAATGGGGGATACAGGGGGCAAACCGGGGAGCTGTTTTTT. This chain connects TRBV19 to TRBJ2-2; 9 bases align to TRBD1. The ends lost 5 bases at V and 5 bases at J; junction bases unmatched: 15. CDR3 size: 18 residues. The germline V gene has CDR1 LNHDA and CDR2 SQIVND (reference sequence).